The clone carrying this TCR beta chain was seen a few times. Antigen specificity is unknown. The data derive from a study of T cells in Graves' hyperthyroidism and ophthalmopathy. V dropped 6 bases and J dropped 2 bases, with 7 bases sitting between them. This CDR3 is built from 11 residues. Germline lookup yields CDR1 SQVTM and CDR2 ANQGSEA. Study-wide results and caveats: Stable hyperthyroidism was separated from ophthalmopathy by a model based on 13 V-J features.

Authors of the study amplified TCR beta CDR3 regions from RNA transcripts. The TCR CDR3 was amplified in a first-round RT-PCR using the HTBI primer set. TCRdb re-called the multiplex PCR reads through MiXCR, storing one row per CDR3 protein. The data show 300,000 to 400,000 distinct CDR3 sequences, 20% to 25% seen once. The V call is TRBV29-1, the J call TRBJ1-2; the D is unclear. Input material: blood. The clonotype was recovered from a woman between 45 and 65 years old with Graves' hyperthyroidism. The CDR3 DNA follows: TGCAGCGTCCGGGAGAACTATGGCTACACCTTC. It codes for CSVRENYGYTF. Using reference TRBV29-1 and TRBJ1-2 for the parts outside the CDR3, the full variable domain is SAVISQKPSRDICQRGTSLTIQCQVDSQVTMMFWYRQQPGQSLTLIATANQGSEATYESGFVIDKFPISRPNLTFSTLTVSNMSPEDSSIYLCSVRENYGYTFGSGTRLTVV.